The entry below gives a single TCR beta chain sequence along with its context. TCRdb's table, derived via immunoSEQ multiplex PCR, lists solely in-frame clones and lacks some. Among roughly 280,000 clones, about 87% were seen once, and the ten largest hold 4.1%. This entry is derived from a study of blood T cell repertoires in COVID-19. About the research overall: Sample material is recorded as cDNA or gDNA derived from T cells, B-cell-depleted T cells, or PBMCs.

CDR1 SEHNR and CDR2 FQNEAQ come from the germline V gene (reference sequence). The CDR3 has 14 residues. Trimming shortened V by 4 bases and J by 5 bases, and 11 bases separated the two germline ends. This clonotype was sampled from a woman aged 30 to 39 with acute COVID-19. The source material was PBMCs or T cells enriched from blood (not recorded which). V gene TRBV7-9 combines with J gene TRBJ2-2; D may be TRBD1 (5 bases). This chain's CDR3 is CASSSQGSTGELFF. In DNA, the CDR3 is TGTGCCAGCAGCTCCCAGGGCTCGACCGGGGAGCTGTTTTTT.